The text below deals with one TCR beta chain. Authors' analysis steps: Estimates of nucleated cell counts were drawn from the amplification of reference gene primers. Sequenced by immunoSEQ multiplex PCR; TCRdb stores in-frame clones only, minus some. Clone size and V and J calls were adopted from that table, with D and trimming inferred from the DNA. The sample lists 150,000 or so clones, approximately 84% occurring once. This sample stems from a study of blood T cell repertoires in COVID-19. Study context: From the United States, Italy and Spain came samples of acute and convalescent COVID-19. PBMCs, B-cell-depleted T cells, or T cells provided the cDNA or gDNA that made up the material.

The sequenced material came from peripheral blood. This TCR was recovered from a man aged 35 to 55 who had recovered from COVID-19.

The CDR3 reads CASSWGGYYGYTF. DNA for the CDR3: TGTGCCAGCAGTTGGGGGGGGTACTATGGCTACACCTTC. V and J are TRBV12-3 or TRBV12-4 and TRBJ1-2, with D tentatively TRBD1 (5 bases). The length of the CDR3 is 13 residues. The V gene lost 4 bases and the J gene lost 3 bases, with 9 bases spanning the gap.